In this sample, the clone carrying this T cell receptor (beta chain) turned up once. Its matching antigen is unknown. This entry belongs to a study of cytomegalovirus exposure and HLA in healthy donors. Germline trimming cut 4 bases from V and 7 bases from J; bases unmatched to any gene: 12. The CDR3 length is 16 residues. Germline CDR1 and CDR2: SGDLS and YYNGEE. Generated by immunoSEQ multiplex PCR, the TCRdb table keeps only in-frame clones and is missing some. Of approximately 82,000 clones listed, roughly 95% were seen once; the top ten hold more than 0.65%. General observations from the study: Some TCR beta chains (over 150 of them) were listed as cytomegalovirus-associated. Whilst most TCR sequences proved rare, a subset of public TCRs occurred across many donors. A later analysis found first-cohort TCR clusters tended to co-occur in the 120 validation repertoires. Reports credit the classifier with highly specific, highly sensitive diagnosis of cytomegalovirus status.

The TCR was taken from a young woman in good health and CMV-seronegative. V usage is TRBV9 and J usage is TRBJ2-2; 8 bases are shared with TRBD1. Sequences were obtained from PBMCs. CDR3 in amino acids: CASSSRTGSGLGELFF. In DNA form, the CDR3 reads TGTGCCAGCAGCTCTAGGACAGGGTCAGGTCTCGGGGAGCTGTTTTTT.